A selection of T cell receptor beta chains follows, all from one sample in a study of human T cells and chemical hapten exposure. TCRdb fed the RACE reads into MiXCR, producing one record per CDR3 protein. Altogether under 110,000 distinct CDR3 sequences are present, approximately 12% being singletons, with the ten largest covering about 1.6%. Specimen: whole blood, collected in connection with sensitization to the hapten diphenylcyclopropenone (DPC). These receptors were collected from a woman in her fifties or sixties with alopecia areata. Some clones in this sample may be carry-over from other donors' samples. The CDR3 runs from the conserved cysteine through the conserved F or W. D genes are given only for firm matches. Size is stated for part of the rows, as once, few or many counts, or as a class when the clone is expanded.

TGCGCCAGCAGCCCGACCTTGGAGTACGAGCAGTACTTC,CASSPTLEYEQYF,-,-,TRBV4-3,TRBJ2-7
TGCAGTGCTTGGACTAGCGGGGGTGCCACAGATACGCAGTATTTT,CSAWTSGGATDTQYF,many,TRBD2,TRBV20-1,TRBJ2-3
TGCAGTGCTATAGAAGGGCTCACCGGGGAGCTGTTTTTT,CSAIEGLTGELFF,few,-,TRBV20-1,TRBJ2-2
TGCGCCAGCAGCCAAAACAGGGGGGGCACGACAGATACGCAGTATTTT,CASSQNRGGTTDTQYF,few,-,TRBV4-1,TRBJ2-3
TGTGCCAGCAGGACCGACAGGGGGTCCCAGCATTTT,CASRTDRGSQHF,few,TRBD1,TRBV2,TRBJ1-5
TGTGCCAGCAGCCCAGGGGGCAGGGTCTCTGAAGCTTTCTTT,CASSPGGRVSEAFF,few,TRBD1,TRBV7-2,TRBJ1-1
TGTGCCAGCAGTGAATGGAGGAGCAATCAGCCCCAGCATTTT,CASSEWRSNQPQHF,-,-,TRBV6-1,TRBJ1-5
TGCAGTGCTAGGCAACTCGCTAACTATGGCTACACCTTC,CSARQLANYGYTF,-,-,TRBV20-1,TRBJ1-2
TGCGCCAGCAGCTTGCCCAGACAGGCCGGCACAGATACGCAGTATTTT,CASSLPRQAGTDTQYF,once,-,TRBV5-1,TRBJ2-3
TGTGCCAGCAGTTTTGGGACAGCGAAGTTCAACACTGAAGCTTTCTTT,CASSFGTAKFNTEAFF,-,TRBD1,TRBV28,TRBJ1-1
TGTGCCAGCAGCAATGATGACGGGACAGGGCTCTCTGGGGCCAACGTCCTGACTTTC,CASSNDDGTGLSGANVLTF,-,-,TRBV21-1,TRBJ2-6
TGTGCCAGCCGACCAGTTTCGACCCAGTCTGAAGCTTTCTTT,CASRPVSTQSEAFF,-,-,TRBV28,TRBJ1-1
TGTGCCAGCTCAGCAGGGAGCGGCAATCAGCCCCAGCATTTT,CASSAGSGNQPQHF,-,-,TRBV18,TRBJ1-5
TGTGCCAGCAGTTTAAAATGGACAGTAACCGGGGAGCTGTTTTTT,CASSLKWTVTGELFF,-,-,TRBV27,TRBJ2-2
TGTGCCAGCTCACCATACGGGACCATATACAATGAGCAGTTCTTC,CASSPYGTIYNEQFF,-,-,TRBV18,TRBJ2-1
TGTGCCAGCAGCCTAGTTAGCCCAGATACGCAGTATTTT,CASSLVSPDTQYF,few,-,TRBV28,TRBJ2-3
TGCAGCGTTGAAGGCCGACAGGGAAAGTACTTC,CSVEGRQGKYF,-,TRBD1,TRBV29-1,TRBJ2-5
TGTGCCAGCAGTTCGGCGGGCAGGAACACTGAAGCTTTCTTT,CASSSAGRNTEAFF,few,-,TRBV28,TRBJ1-1